Shown below are 16 T cell receptor beta chains from a single sample sequenced in a study of blood T cell repertoires in COVID-19. Clones were sequenced by immunoSEQ multiplex PCR, and TCRdb holds only the in-frame ones, with some missing. Of around 620,000 clones in the sample, about nine tenths were seen once. The sequencing sample was made of peripheral blood. These receptors were collected from a woman aged 18-30 years with acute or convalescent COVID-19.

This chain joins TRBV6-4 and TRBJ2-2, with TRBD2 matching 10 bases. Germline trimming cut 6 bases from V and 2 bases from J; bases unmatched to any gene: 6. The V gene's germline CDR1 is MRHNA and CDR2 SNTAGT. The CDR3 has 16 residues. CDR3 nucleotides: TGTGCCAGCAGCTCCATAGCGGGGGGAAACACCGGGGAGCTGTTTTTT. This encodes CASSSIAGGNTGELFF.

The genes are TRBV27 and TRBJ2-7, with a possible D match to TRBD1 (5 bases). V lost 7 bases, J lost 9 bases, and 22 bases lay in between. Per the germline V gene, CDR1 is MNHEY and CDR2 is SMNVEV (reference sequence). This CDR3 is 14 amino acids long. The CDR3 DNA sequence: TGTGCCAGCAAACTTGGGGCGGATGCCTCTGGGCAGTACTTC. Amino acid sequence: CASKLGADASGQYF.

The J gene is TRBJ1-3, the V gene TRBV13; the D is unclear. CDR3 size: 15 residues. The V end was cut by 8 bases, the J end by 4 bases, with 18 bases between. Germline V gene sequence: CDR1 PRHDT, CDR2 FYEKMQ (reference sequence). Here the CDR3 reads CASASGNGRGNTIYF. For the CDR3, the DNA is TGTGCCAGCGCTAGTGGAAACGGTCGAGGAAACACCATATATTTT.

The genes are TRBV5-6 and TRBJ1-2; D unclear. The germline gives CDR1 SGHDT, CDR2 YYEEEE. Trimming removed 0 bases from V and 5 bases from J, with 8 bases in between. The CDR3 totals 13 residues. The CDR3 bases are TGTGCCAGCAGCTTGGGCCGAGGGTATGGCTACACCTTC. Translated: CASSLGRGYGYTF.

The chain links TRBV5-1 to TRBJ1-2, with a tentative D call TRBD1 (5 bases). CDR1 is SGHRS, CDR2 YFSETQ, per germline. CDR3 length: 17 residues. Deletions cut 4 bases from V and 4 bases from J, with 23 bases between. In nucleotides, the CDR3 is TGCGCCAGCAGCCGTGGGACTCCCGAAACGCTAGCCTATGGCTACACCTTC. Amino acid sequence: CASSRGTPETLAYGYTF.

Only one count was recorded for this clone. The genes are TRBV5-1 and TRBJ1-5, with TRBD1 identical over 7 bases. V dropped 2 bases and J dropped 5; count of bases not matched to a gene: 1. CDR1 SGHRS and CDR2 YFSETQ come from the germline V gene. The CDR3 sequence is 13 residues long. The CDR3: CASSFGQDQPQHF. The CDR3, as DNA: TGCGCCAGCAGCTTCGGACAGGATCAGCCCCAGCATTTT. Filled out from reference TRBV5-1 and TRBJ1-5, the complete variable domain reads KAGVTQTPRYLIKTRGQQVTLSCSPISGHRSVSWYQQTPGQGLQFLFEYFSETQRNKGNFPGRFSGRQFSNSRSEMNVSTLELGDSALYLCASSFGQDQPQHFGDGTRLSIL.

J is TRBJ1-1 and V is TRBV20-1; D is unresolved. V was clipped by 7 bases and J by 1 base, with 4 bases between them. Germline-derived CDR1 and CDR2 are DFQATT and SNEGSKA (reference sequence). The length of the CDR3 is 10 residues. CDR3 residues: CSVWNTEAFF. The DNA of the CDR3 is TGCAGTGTCTGGAACACTGAAGCTTTCTTT.

The chain recombines TRBV3-1 (or the pseudogene TRBV3-2) with TRBJ2-3, with D unclear. The CDR3 is 11 amino acids. Deletions cut 1 base from V and 6 bases from J, with 2 bases between. Germline-derived CDR1 and CDR2 are LGHDT and YNNKEL (reference sequence). The CDR3 DNA sequence: TGTGCCAGCAGCCAAGCTGATACGCAGTATTTT. This codes for CASSQADTQYF.

J is TRBJ1-4 and V is TRBV9; 7 nucleotides line up with TRBD1. The CDR3 has 16 residues. Unmatched junction bases numbered 6, after V lost 3 bases and J lost 1 base. Germline-derived CDR1 and CDR2 are SGDLS and YYNGEE. The CDR3 bases are TGTGCCAGCAGCGAGCACAGGGGAGGAACTAATGAAAAACTGTTTTTT. This translates into CASSEHRGGTNEKLFF.

The chain joins TRBV28 to TRBJ1-1, with TRBD1 identical over 8 bases. Germline CDR1 and CDR2: MDHEN and SYDVKM. This CDR3 spans 14 amino acids. Germline trimming cut 6 bases from V and 4 bases from J; bases unmatched to any gene: 7. The CDR3 loop reads CASRRTGRVTEAFF. In DNA form, the CDR3 reads TGTGCCAGCAGGCGGACAGGGAGGGTCACTGAAGCTTTCTTT.

This clone appeared a single time. This chain connects TRBV10-2 to TRBJ1-3; 9 positions match TRBD1. V shed 0 bases and J 4 bases; nucleotides not matched to a gene: 16. The CDR3 runs to 20 residues. Germline CDR1 WSHSY, CDR2 SAAADI. The CDR3 DNA follows: TGCGCCAGCAGTGAGTCGGGTATGGAACTCGGGACAGGGAAAGGAAACACCATATATTTT. Encoded protein: CASSESGMELGTGKGNTIYF.

The chain uses TRBV5-1 and TRBJ2-5; a possible D gene is TRBD1 (6 bases). Germline CDR1 SGHRS, CDR2 YFSETQ. V dropped 4 bases and J dropped 4 bases, with 11 bases sitting between them. The CDR3 consists of 13 residues. The CDR3 loop is CASSIRGRETQYF. The CDR3 DNA is TGCGCCAGCAGCATCAGGGGAAGAGAGACCCAGTACTTC.

The V and J genes are TRBV25-1 and TRBJ1-1, with TRBD1 matching over 9 bases. The length of the CDR3 is 18 residues. Germline trimming cut 1 base from V and 0 bases from J; bases unmatched to any gene: 9. CDR1 MGHDK and CDR2 SYGVNS come from the germline V gene. The CDR3 here is CASSEFWTGEGLNTEAFF. CDR3 DNA sequence: TGTGCCAGCAGTGAATTTTGGACAGGGGAAGGGTTGAACACTGAAGCTTTCTTT.

This chain's CDR3 is CAISESGASGQGYGYTF. The CDR3, as DNA: TGTGCCATCAGTGAGTCGGGGGCCTCAGGACAGGGCTATGGCTACACCTTC. The chain recombines TRBV10-3 with TRBJ1-2; 8 nucleotides match TRBD1. J lost 4 bases, V lost 0 bases, and 10 bases had no gene match. This CDR3 spans 17 amino acids. CDR1 is ENHRY and CDR2 is SYGVKD in the germline V gene.

This clone has only a few counts. The rearrangement links TRBV25-1 to TRBJ1-6, with D tentatively TRBD1 (5 bases). Germline assignment: CDR1 MGHDK and CDR2 SYGVNS. CDR3 size: 14 residues. V lost 6 bases and J lost 8, with 14 bases in between. The CDR3 bases are TGTGCCAGCAGAGGACCAGGGATGGATTCACCCCTCCACTTT. This translates into CASRGPGMDSPLHF.

The V gene is TRBV29-1, the J gene TRBJ1-5; the match to TRBD1 covers 7 bases. Germline CDR1 SQVTM, CDR2 ANQGSEA. V was pared by 7 bases and J by 2 bases, with 20 bases of the junction left unmatched. The CDR3 extends over 18 amino acids. The chain's CDR3 is CSASEGAGGPFGNQPQHF. Written as DNA, the CDR3 is TGCAGCGCCTCGGAGGGGGCCGGGGGCCCTTTTGGCAATCAGCCCCAGCATTTT.